Listed here are 18 T cell receptor beta chains from one sample, sequenced in a study of shared clonotypes between healthy human individuals. TCRdb keeps only in-frame clones here, not all; method: immunoSEQ multiplex PCR. The table lists around 990,000 clones, roughly 80% of them singletons. Input material: memory CD4+ T cells from PBMCs. The subset denotes: CD45RA-negative fraction. The source of these receptors is a young man in good health. Some clones in this sample may be carry-over from other donors' samples.

The chain joins TRBV5-6 to TRBJ2-5; D is ambiguous. The CDR3 is 15 residues long. Germline-derived CDR1 and CDR2 are SGHDT and YYEEEE. Between the trimmed V and J ends, which lost 4 bases and 1 base, there was a span of 14 bases. CDR3 in DNA: TGTGCCAGCAGCCGTTTACGCAGAATCCAAGAGACCCAGTACTTC. Its protein product is CASSRLRRIQETQYF.

This clone has a count of ten or more. The V and J genes are TRBV28 and TRBJ2-3; D unresolved. Germline V CDR1 and CDR2: MDHEN, SYDVKM. This CDR3 has 15 amino acids. The V and J ends lost 6 bases and 4 bases respectively, with 17 bases between them. CDR3 protein: CASSPPLGIADTQYF. CDR3 in DNA: TGTGCCAGCAGCCCTCCCCTGGGGATAGCAGATACGCAGTATTTT.

The chain carries TRBV18 and TRBJ1-1; possible D gene TRBD1, 5 bases. The CDR3 is 16 amino acids. The germline V gene encodes CDR1 KGHSH and CDR2 LQKENI. The germline V and J ends were trimmed by 3 bases and 0 bases, with 14 bases remaining between them. In DNA form, the CDR3 reads TGTGCCAGCTCACCCCAGACGACAGCCATGAACACTGAAGCTTTCTTT. Translated, it gives CASSPQTTAMNTEAFF.

The CDR3 protein is CASSSGTGGGGELFF. In DNA form, the CDR3 reads TGTGCCAGCAGCTCCGGGACAGGGGGCGGCGGGGAGCTGTTTTTT. This rearrangement joins TRBV7-3 to TRBJ2-2; TRBD1 matches 12 bases. The CDR3 spans 15 residues. In germline, CDR1 is SGHTA, CDR2 FQGTGA. V lost 4 bases, J lost 7 bases, and 4 bases stayed unmatched.

In the case of this clone: Other DNA sequences in this sample translate to the same CDR3. V and J are TRBV7-8 and TRBJ2-5; 7 nucleotides match TRBD1. CDR3 length equals 13 residues. Germline assignment: CDR1 SGHVS and CDR2 FQNEAQ. V was pared by 5 bases and J by 3 bases, with 3 bases of the junction left unmatched. CDR3 nucleotide sequence: TGTGCCAGCAGCCTTGACAGGGAAGAGACCCAGTACTTC. Translated, it gives CASSLDREETQYF.

The J gene is TRBJ2-1, the V gene TRBV18; D is possibly TRBD1 or TRBD2 (5 bases each). The V gene lost 3 bases and the J gene lost 8 bases, with 23 bases spanning the gap. The CDR3 is made up of 17 amino acids. Germline assignment: CDR1 KGHSH and CDR2 LQKENI. CDR3 loop: CASSPKIRDDAPDEQFF. CDR3 DNA sequence: TGTGCCAGCTCACCCAAAATCCGGGACGACGCCCCGGATGAGCAGTTCTTC.

CDR3: CASSLGGQGTREQFF. The CDR3 region has the DNA TGTGCCAGCAGTTTAGGGGGACAGGGGACCCGTGAGCAGTTCTTC. V usage is TRBV7-3 and J usage is TRBJ2-1; 10 bases fit TRBD1. Trimming cost V 6 bases and J 9 bases; bases outside gene matches: 11. Germline values: CDR1 SGHTA, CDR2 FQGTGA. The CDR3 extends over 15 amino acids.

The chain uses TRBV9 and TRBJ1-4; D unresolved. CDR3 length equals 15 residues. In germline, CDR1 is SGDLS, CDR2 YYNGEE. V lost 0 bases, J lost 0 bases, and 6 bases lay in between. The CDR3 is CASSVGVATNEKLFF. The CDR3 nucleotides are TGTGCCAGCAGCGTAGGGGTTGCAACTAATGAAAAACTGTTTTTT.

V and J are TRBV6-1 and TRBJ2-3; D remains ambiguous. In germline, CDR1 is MNHNS, CDR2 SASEGT. The CDR3 covers 13 residues. V dropped 7 bases and J dropped 2 bases, with 10 bases sitting between them. CDR3 bases: TGTGCCAGCACCCACCGTCCCACAGATACGCAGTATTTT. Translated: CASTHRPTDTQYF.

V gene TRBV7-3 combines with J gene TRBJ2-3, with 8 positions matching TRBD1. The junction had 7 bases not matched to a gene; V was cut back by 3 bases and J by 11 bases. Germline CDR1 reads SGHTA; CDR2 reads FQGTGA. This CDR3 region has 13 residues. The CDR3 reads CASSLRTGSGQYF. CDR3 sequence (DNA): TGTGCCAGCAGCTTGAGGACAGGGTCGGGGCAGTATTTT. The variable domain in full, with the rest retrieved from reference TRBV7-3 and TRBJ2-3, is GAGVSQTPSNKVTEKGKYVELRCDPISGHTALYWYRQSLGQGPEFLIYFQGTGAADDSGLPNDRFFAVRPEGSVSTLKIQRTERGDSAVYLCASSLRTGSGQYFGPGTRLTVL.

The chain combines TRBV12-5 with TRBJ2-2; perhaps TRBD2 as D (5 bases). The V end lost 2 bases, the J end lost 1 base, and 8 bases lay between the germline ends. The CDR3 runs to 15 residues. Germline CDR1 and CDR2: LGHNT and FRNRAP. CDR3 DNA: TGTGCTAGTGGTTTGTTCGGGGAGAACACCGGGGAGCTGTTTTTT. The encoded protein is CASGLFGENTGELFF.

The chain links TRBV5-4 to TRBJ2-7, with 7 positions matching TRBD1. With 0 bases clipped from V and 5 bases from J, the junction kept 11 bases outside the gene matches. Germline lookup yields CDR1 SGHNT and CDR2 YYREEE (reference sequence). The CDR3 extends over 16 amino acids. CDR3 region: CASSLAKVQGQNEQYF. The CDR3 DNA reads TGTGCCAGCAGCTTGGCGAAAGTACAGGGGCAGAACGAGCAGTACTTC. Full variable domain (outside the CDR3, taken from reference TRBV5-4 and TRBJ2-7): ETGVTQSPTHLIKTRGQQVTLRCSSQSGHNTVSWYQQALGQGPQFIFQYYREEENGRGNFPPRFSGLQFPNYSSELNVNALELDDSALYLCASSLAKVQGQNEQYFGPGTRLTVT.

As to this clone: Other DNA sequences in the sample encode the same CDR3. This sequence joins TRBV11-2 and TRBJ2-7; no firm D call. V dropped 1 base and J dropped 3 bases, with 4 bases sitting between them. Germline V lookup: CDR1 SGHAT, CDR2 FQNNGV. The length of the CDR3 is 12 residues. The CDR3 DNA follows: TGTGCCAGCAGCTTAGTAGGCTACGAGCAGTACTTC. Translated, it gives CASSLVGYEQYF.

The chain employs TRBV2 and TRBJ2-3; D is unclear. Trimming removed 3 bases at V and 4 bases at J, with 11 bases between. The CDR3 is made up of 14 amino acids. Looked up from germline, CDR1 is SNHLY and CDR2 is FYNNEI. The CDR3 loop reads CASSDRGSPDTQYF. CDR3 bases: TGTGCCAGCAGTGATAGAGGTAGTCCAGATACGCAGTATTTT.

The chain is built from TRBV5-4 and TRBJ2-5; unclear D gene. CDR3 length: 11 residues. The germline CDR1 and CDR2 sequences are SGHNT and YYREEE (reference sequence). V was shortened by 0 bases and J by 7 bases, with 4 bases between the two germline ends. The CDR3 bases are TGTGCCAGCAGCTTGGCTGGGACCCAGTACTTC. Protein sequence: CASSLAGTQYF.

The chain couples TRBV28 to TRBJ1-2, with a tentative D call TRBD1 (5 bases). V was clipped by 2 bases and J by 7 bases, with 14 bases between them. CDR1 is MDHEN and CDR2 is SYDVKM in the germline V gene. CDR3 size: 14 residues. DNA for the CDR3: TGTGCCAGCAGTTTACCCCAGGGCCCTACTGGCTACACCTTC. The encoded protein is CASSLPQGPTGYTF.

This clone is a singleton in its sample. This chain uses TRBV28 with TRBJ2-7, with no clear D. V was trimmed by 6 bases and J by 0 bases, leaving 6 bases between them. The CDR3 loop spans 12 amino acids. Germline CDR1 MDHEN, CDR2 SYDVKM. CDR3 DNA: TGTGCCAGCAGGGGCGACTCCTACGAGCAGTACTTC. Translating it yields CASRGDSYEQYF.

This clone occurred a few times. As DNA, the CDR3 is TGCGCCAGCAGTGGACTAGCGGGTTCCTACGAGCAGTACTTC. Translating gives CASSGLAGSYEQYF. J is TRBJ2-7 and V is TRBV10-1; 10 bases are shared with TRBD2. Germline CDR1 and CDR2: WNHNN and SYGVQD (reference sequence). The ends lost 4 bases at V and 1 base at J; junction bases unmatched: 1. The CDR3 is made up of 14 amino acids.